This entry lists 9 T cell receptor beta chains sequenced from one sample in a study of blood T cell repertoires in COVID-19 (dated by TCRdb to 2020 to 2022). Libraries were constructed by the immunoSEQ multiplex PCR assay. TCRdb took this table from immuneACCESS and kept in-frame rearrangements with V and J called. Such tables lack part of the clones; where checked against another copy, unresolved V genes explain under half of the gap, and the rest is unexplained. This sample is represented by 150,000 or so clones; about nine tenths of them were singletons. The top ten clones comprise around 4.5% of the sample. The sequenced material came from PBMCs or T cells enriched from blood (not recorded which). The receptor set was obtained from a man between 50 and 59 years old who had recovered from COVID-19.

The chain couples TRBV2 to TRBJ2-2; no clear D gene. This CDR3 has 15 amino acids. Trimming removed 5 bases at V and 7 bases at J, with 17 bases between. Per germline, CDR1 SNHLY and CDR2 FYNNEI. CDR3 protein: CASSNDSMVVGELFF. The CDR3 DNA is TGTGCCAGCAGTAACGACTCTATGGTCGTCGGGGAGCTGTTTTTT.

This clone has more than one count but fewer than ten. The chain joins TRBV4-1 to TRBJ1-2; D may be TRBD1 (6 bases). This CDR3 comprises 17 residues. V shed 0 bases and J shed 2 bases, with 16 bases lying between them. The germline V gene has CDR1 MGHRA and CDR2 YSYEKL. CDR3 sequence reads: CASSQDDWVRGNYGYTF. DNA of the CDR3: TGCGCCAGCAGCCAAGATGATTGGGTAAGGGGGAACTATGGCTACACCTTC.

The J gene is TRBJ2-2, the V gene TRBV27; 13 nucleotides match TRBD2. CDR1 MNHEY and CDR2 SMNVEV come from the germline V gene (reference sequence). J lost 5 bases, V lost 5 bases, and 8 bases had no gene match. The CDR3 runs 17 residues. The CDR3 reads CASSTLTSGRRTGELFF. DNA for the CDR3: TGTGCCAGCAGTACCTTGACTAGCGGGAGGCGTACCGGGGAGCTGTTTTTT.

The genes are TRBV18 and TRBJ1-1, with unresolved D. Per the germline V gene, CDR1 is KGHSH and CDR2 is LQKENI. The CDR3 has 13 amino acids. The V end lost 6 bases, the J end lost 4 bases, and 12 bases lay between the germline ends. The CDR3 coding sequence is TGTGCCAGCTCTCGCGAGGGTCGCACTGAAGCTTTCTTT. It yields the protein CASSREGRTEAFF.

A few counts support this clone. Here the CDR3 DNA reads TGTGCCTGGAGCGCAGGGAATTCACCCCTCCACTTT. The encoded protein is CAWSAGNSPLHF. This chain links TRBV30 with TRBJ1-6; a weak D match, TRBD1 (5 bases). Deletions cut 3 bases from V and 7 bases from J, with 7 bases between. This CDR3 contains 12 residues. Germline V CDR1 and CDR2: GTSNPN, SVGIG (reference sequence).

This rearrangement joins TRBV30 to TRBJ1-5; TRBD1 aligns across 7 bases. Trimming cost V 4 bases and J 5 bases; bases outside gene matches: 5. Germline CDR1 is GTSNPN and CDR2 is SVGIG (reference sequence). The CDR3 is made up of 13 amino acids. CDR3 sequence (DNA): TGTGCCTGGAACAGGGGTTGGGATCAGCCCCAGCATTTT. Encoded protein: CAWNRGWDQPQHF.

J is TRBJ2-7 and V is TRBV7-2, with TRBD2 identical over 11 bases. The CDR3 sequence is 16 residues long. Germline V gene data show CDR1 as SGHTA and CDR2 as FQGNSA. The trim removed 4 bases at V and 3 bases at J, leaving 8 bases unmatched. This chain's CDR3 is CASSSRPGTSGYEQYF. The CDR3 DNA is TGTGCCAGCAGCTCGAGACCCGGGACTAGCGGCTACGAGCAGTACTTC.

This sequence joins TRBV10-3 and TRBJ2-5; the D gene is possibly TRBD2 (6 bases). The V end lost 8 bases, the J end lost 1 base, and 11 bases lay between the germline ends. Germline CDR1 ENHRY, CDR2 SYGVKD. This CDR3 has 13 amino acids. CDR3 protein: CAIQTGVQETQYF. CDR3 sequence (DNA): TGTGCCATCCAGACGGGAGTCCAAGAGACCCAGTACTTC.

The chain combines TRBV10-3 with TRBJ2-5; a weak D match, TRBD1 (5 bases). Germline values: CDR1 ENHRY, CDR2 SYGVKD. Trimming removed 8 bases from V and 1 base from J, with 11 bases in between. This CDR3 is built from 13 residues. This CDR3 is CAIRPDSQETQYF. In nucleotides, the CDR3 is TGTGCCATCCGTCCTGACAGCCAAGAGACCCAGTACTTC.